The 18 T cell receptor beta chains below come from one sample, sequenced in a study of brain metastases from non-small cell lung cancer. Sequencing was performed with immunoSEQ multiplex PCR; in TCRdb, only in-frame clones are kept and a portion is missing. The sample contains about 8,000 clones, around 81% of which appear only once. The specimen sequenced was primary lung tumor tissue. The receptors were sampled from a donor at least 40 years old with non-small cell lung cancer.

The V call is TRBV5-1, the J call TRBJ2-7, with D tentatively TRBD2 (6 bases). Germline V lookup: CDR1 SGHRS, CDR2 YFSETQ. This CDR3 has 15 amino acids. V was pared by 1 base and J by 1 base, with 12 bases between. CDR3 nucleotide sequence: TGCGCCAGCAGCTTGAGTACCGGGAGATCCTACGAGCAGTACTTC. This encodes CASSLSTGRSYEQYF.

The rearrangement links TRBV6-5 to TRBJ1-4, with no clear D. V was cut by 0 bases and J by 7 bases, with 12 bases left in between. The CDR3 is made up of 15 amino acids. Germline V gene sequence: CDR1 MNHEY, CDR2 SVGAGI. The CDR3 loop reads CASSYSRSRVEKLFF. The CDR3 bases are TGTGCCAGCAGTTACTCGCGGAGTCGGGTTGAAAAACTGTTTTTT.

The V and J genes are TRBV29-1 and TRBJ1-2; D is unclear. CDR3 size: 10 residues. The V gene lost 6 bases and the J gene lost 8 bases, with 10 bases spanning the gap. CDR1 is SQVTM, CDR2 ANQGSEA, per germline. CDR3 sequence (DNA): TGCAGCGTCGGGGAGTCAGGCTACACCTTC. Translating gives CSVGESGYTF.

V is TRBV5-1 and J is TRBJ1-5, with D unresolved. Germline CDR1 SGHRS, CDR2 YFSETQ. V lost 4 bases and J lost 10, with 12 bases in between. This CDR3 region has 12 residues. DNA of the CDR3: TGCGCCAGCAGCCCGGACTGGGAACCCCAGCATTTT. It yields the protein CASSPDWEPQHF.

J is TRBJ2-7 and V is TRBV6-1; 7 bases fit TRBD2. The CDR3 has 13 residues. V lost 3 bases and J lost 7; bases outside the gene matches: 6. Germline lookup yields CDR1 MNHNS and CDR2 SASEGT. The CDR3 loop reads CASSDKGAGEQYF. CDR3 nucleotides: TGTGCCAGCAGTGATAAGGGAGCGGGAGAGCAGTACTTC.

The V call is TRBV11-3, the J call TRBJ2-2; D unresolved. The V end was cut by 0 bases, the J end by 10 bases, with 6 bases between. There are 12 residues in the CDR3. CDR1 SGHNT and CDR2 YENEEA come from the germline V gene. The CDR3 sequence is CASSLDFQELFF. The CDR3 nucleotides are TGTGCCAGCAGCTTAGACTTTCAGGAGCTGTTTTTT. Using reference TRBV11-3 and TRBJ2-2 for the parts outside the CDR3, the full variable domain is EAGVVQSPRYKIIEKKQPVAFWCNPISGHNTLYWYLQNLGQGPELLIRYENEEAVDDSQLPKDRFSAERLKGVDSTLKIQPAELGDSAVYLCASSLDFQELFFGEGSRLTVL.

This clone occurred once. The gene calls are TRBV29-1 and TRBJ1-2, with TRBD1 as a possible D gene (5 bases). Trimming cost V 3 bases and J 5 bases, with 13 bases left between them. Germline assignment: CDR1 SQVTM and CDR2 ANQGSEA. The CDR3 extends over 13 amino acids. This chain's CDR3 is CSVEYMAGYGYTF. CDR3 nucleotide sequence: TGCAGCGTTGAGTATATGGCAGGGTATGGCTACACCTTC.

This clone occurred once. The same CDR3 arises from other DNA sequences in this sample as well. The chain has TRBV2 and TRBJ2-1, with D possibly TRBD2 on 6 matching bases. V shed 6 bases and J shed 8 bases, with 20 bases lying between them. The length of the CDR3 is 15 residues. Germline CDR1 reads SNHLY; CDR2 reads FYNNEI. The CDR3 nucleotides are TGTGCCAGCAGCTATTTTGGGGGAGGCCTATATGAGCAGTTCTTC. This sequence encodes CASSYFGGGLYEQFF.

This sequence joins TRBV7-9 and TRBJ1-2; 8 nucleotides align to TRBD1. V gave up 4 bases and J gave up 5 bases; unmatched junction bases: 12. The germline CDR1 and CDR2 sequences are SEHNR and FQNEAQ (reference sequence). The CDR3 length is 16 residues. CDR3 in amino acids: CASSSQGAYAIYGYTF. The CDR3 nucleotides read TGTGCCAGCAGCTCCCAGGGGGCCTACGCAATTTATGGCTACACCTTC.

The chain uses TRBV18 and TRBJ2-5; either TRBD1 or TRBD2 may supply D (5 bases each). Trimming left V 6 bases short and J 8 bases short, with 19 bases between. Germline CDR1 and CDR2: KGHSH and LQKENI. The CDR3 extends over 14 amino acids. Written as DNA, the CDR3 is TGTGCCAGCTCTCCTACCGGGACGGAAGGAACCCAGTACTTC. As protein: CASSPTGTEGTQYF.

The J gene is TRBJ2-1, the V gene TRBV19; D possibly uses TRBD1 or TRBD2 (5 bases each). Germline CDR1 LNHDA, CDR2 SQIVND (reference sequence). This CDR3 has 16 residues. The V gene lost 1 base and the J gene lost 5 bases, with 15 bases spanning the gap. The DNA of the CDR3 is TGTGCCAGTAGTATAGGCTGGGACCCCCGAGACAATGAGCAGTTCTTC. Its translation is CASSIGWDPRDNEQFF.

This chain links TRBV3-1 (or the pseudogene TRBV3-2) with TRBJ2-3, with 13 bases identical to TRBD2. The trim removed 2 bases at V and 4 bases at J, leaving 3 bases unmatched. This CDR3 contains 16 residues. The germline gives CDR1 LGHDT, CDR2 YNNKEL (reference sequence). The CDR3 sequence is CASSQQLAGGADTQYF. The CDR3 DNA sequence: TGTGCCAGCAGCCAACAACTAGCGGGGGGGGCAGATACGCAGTATTTT.

The chain employs TRBV11-3 and TRBJ2-1, with 10 positions matching TRBD2. The junction had 14 bases not matched to a gene; V was cut back by 4 bases and J by 8 bases. CDR3 length: 17 residues. Germline assignment: CDR1 SGHNT and CDR2 YENEEA. The CDR3 DNA is TGTGCCAGCAGCTCGCCCATCCTAGCGGGGGCTGAAGATGAGCAGTTCTTC. The encoded protein is CASSSPILAGAEDEQFF.

This clone was seen a few times. The genes are TRBV19 and TRBJ2-1; D call uncertain. Germline CDR1 and CDR2: LNHDA and SQIVND (reference sequence). The V end lost 3 bases, the J end lost 5 bases, and 8 bases lay between the germline ends. The CDR3 totals 13 residues. In nucleotides, the CDR3 is TGTGCCAGTAGTATTTCCAGAAACAATGAGCAGTTCTTC. This sequence encodes CASSISRNNEQFF. The entire variable domain, with the rest obtained from reference TRBV19 and TRBJ2-1, is as follows: DGGITQSPKYLFRKEGQNVTLSCEQNLNHDAMYWYRQDPGQGLRLIYYSQIVNDFQKGDIAEGYSVSREKKESFPLTVTSAQKNPTAFYLCASSISRNNEQFFGPGTRLTVL.

This sequence joins TRBV6-1 and TRBJ2-2; 7 bases align to TRBD1. The CDR3 is 14 amino acids. The J segment lost 6 bases and the V segment lost 3 bases, leaving 4 bases of the junction unmatched. Germline CDR1 MNHNS, CDR2 SASEGT. The CDR3 reads CASSETGIPGELFF. The CDR3 nucleotides are TGTGCCAGCAGTGAGACAGGGATCCCCGGGGAGCTGTTTTTT.

The chain has TRBV10-3 and TRBJ2-2, with unresolved D. The germline V gene encodes CDR1 ENHRY and CDR2 SYGVKD. CDR3 size: 12 residues. Between the trimmed V and J ends, which lost 10 bases and 6 bases, there was a span of 12 bases. The CDR3 DNA is TGTGCCACCGAGCTTGGGCCCGGGGAGCTGTTTTTT. As protein: CATELGPGELFF.

Concerning this clone itself: Other DNA sequences within the sample encode an identical CDR3. V gene TRBV27 combines with J gene TRBJ2-3; 9 bases line up with TRBD2. The CDR3 has 16 residues. Per the germline V gene, CDR1 is MNHEY and CDR2 is SMNVEV (reference sequence). Germline trimming cut 0 bases from V and 4 bases from J; bases unmatched to any gene: 5. DNA of the CDR3: TGTGCCAGCAGTTTATCGCTGGGACTAGCTGCAGATACGCAGTATTTT. Translation gives CASSLSLGLAADTQYF.

On this clone: Just one base apart from a much larger clone, this may be a read error. Other nucleotide sequences from this sample produce the same CDR3. The gene calls are TRBV2 and TRBJ1-5; D call uncertain. The CDR3 has 13 residues. From germline, CDR1 is SNHLY and CDR2 FYNNEI. CDR3 in amino acids: CASSEGQYQPQHF. The CDR3, as DNA: TGTGCTAGCAGTGAAGGGCAGTATCAGCCCCAGCATTTT.